This record covers a single TCR beta chain. Its antigen remains unidentified. Within one base of it there is no much larger clone, and no base qualities were kept. The CDR1 and CDR2 encoded by the germline V gene are LGHNA and YSLEER. V loses 5 bases at its end and J loses 7 bases; junction bases beyond the gene matches: 3. From the cysteine through the phenylalanine, the CDR3 covers 14 amino acids. Just CDR3 DNA is preserved here, 42 bases in frame from base 1. This sample was taken from a study of naive and memory T cell subsets (TCRdb year 2017). Study-wide context: Sorted naive and memory T cell subsets from peripheral blood were analyzed in the study using a UMI-based, open-source pipeline for TCR alpha and beta sequencing. RNA was DNase-treated and reverse transcribed with TCR constant-region primers, mostly using SuperScript III. The results of the functional CMV T cell responses matched the IgG serology results in every case.

TCR alpha and beta chain libraries were amplified separately from the second PCR step onward. To determine each donor's CMV status, fresh PBMCs were stimulated overnight with CMV viral lysate, and IFNgamma production from CD4+ T cells was then assessed. CD4 T cells were positively selected using Miltenyi beads, after which CD8 T cells were positively selected from the CD4-negative fraction. Cells stained for CD3, CD4, CD8, CD45RA, CD27 and a live/dead dye were sorted on a BD Aria II into four subsets by CD45RA and CD27. Three healthy volunteers provided blood, and each donor's sample was split into CD4 and CD8 T cells and then further divided into four differentiation subsets. Roughly 120 ml of peripheral blood was collected from each donor, and PBMC were isolated from the blood using Ficoll-Paque PLUS density-gradient centrifugation. The sorted cells were lysed in RLT buffer, after which RNA was extracted using a Qiagen RNeasy kit and kept at -80 degrees C.

Summary of the overall study and its limitations: A power law was followed by TCR abundance, with an exponent that differed between naive and memory subsets but was consistent across the three individuals. RNA-based TCR counts may be affected by expression changes linked to T cell activation and differentiation. The repertoire findings for the naive and memory subsets could not be validated against a ground truth because none was available. Clonotypes were defined as single alpha or beta chain sequences, not paired alpha/beta receptors. A few larger clonotypes were present in naive repertoires, particularly the CD8 repertoires, and these clonotypes were possibly memory cells re-expressing CD45RA. Following error correction, more than 90% of naive TCR sequences occurred only once, which made naive abundance distributions much steeper than those of memory subsets. In both CD4 and CD8 cells, going from naive through CM, EM and EMRA, the Gini index went up while Shannon and inverse Simpson diversity went down.

The library was made by UMI-ligation and nested PCR. The beta constant-region primer was an equimolar mix of two oligonucleotides covering both TRBC1 and TRBC2. Four rounds of PCR, combining the SP2 primer with nested alpha and beta constant-region primers, were used to amplify the ligated cDNA. A single-stranded oligonucleotide containing the SP2 primer and a 12-nucleotide UMI was joined to the 3' end of the cDNA by T4 RNA ligase 1. The ligation reaction was kept at 16 degrees C for roughly 18-25 hours. PCR2 was typically performed as a SYBR Green qPCR and was stopped at a predetermined threshold so that over-amplification was prevented. Agencourt AMPure XP magnetic beads were used for all purifications after the first. Library quantification was done by Qubit, followed by a TapeStation check on which the main peak was expected at around 650 bp. Pooled libraries were sequenced on an Illumina MiSeq with v2 2x251 paired-end kits, typically giving about 0.95-2.2 million reads per sample. Each sample was pooled at about 4.3 nM, and roughly 5-7% PhiX was included to help cluster recognition. In the original analysis: Using tag matching that tolerated one base-pair mismatch, Decombinator assigned V and J genes to FASTQ reads that had been processed by Demultiplexor. Collapsinator relied on UMIs to fix sequencing errors as well as frequency errors caused by PCR heterogeneity. CDR3Translator translated TCRs and extracted CDR3s from the conserved cysteine to the FGXG phenylalanine, flagging non-productive sequences. Gini, Shannon entropy and inverse Simpson indices were calculated on repertoires that had been subsampled to equal numbers of UMI-defined TCRs. Power-law fits to clonotype abundance distributions were performed by maximum likelihood within the linear range. When run on a single naive CD8 sample, MIGEC and the pipeline yielded similar UMI counts, similar unique TCR numbers and similar clonal distributions. One analysis removed from the naive repertoire any naive TCRs that were also present in any memory subset from the same donor. Repertoires were searched for about 7,000 CMV-associated CDR3 sequences compiled from VDJdb and a published dataset. TCRdb reprocessing: public reads trimmed at Q25 with fastp, clones called with MiXCR, in-frame beta chains kept. CDR3 protein duplicates are merged, each entry listing the most common genes and DNA. V and J calls and clone size were set by TCRdb, not the authors. Here the sample has roughly 99,000 distinct CDR3 sequences; approximately 11% occur a single time. Of the sample, 0.12% to 0.15% falls within the top ten clones.

Here the chain combines TRBV4-3 and TRBJ1-6; a stretch of 9 junction bases matches TRBD1. Input material: naive CD4+ T cells from blood. This sample's cell subset or site label indicates: naive T cells, CD45RA high CD27+. This sequence was found in a human donor in good health. This receptor has the CDR3 CASSLTGGNSPLHF. The sequenced DNA: TGCGCCAGCAGCTTAACAGGGGGCAATTCACCCCTCCACTTT.